The 6 T cell receptor beta chains below all came from one sample that was sequenced in a study of blood T cells in healthy people across ages. A second PCR, run for 7 to 11 cycles, used a sample-barcoded 5' primer plus a J-beta primer mix. MiXCR, applied by TCRdb to the 5' RACE reads, yields one record per CDR3 protein. The data contain fewer than 1,000,000 distinct CDR3 sequences, about 42% of them singletons. The sample consisted of blood. The receptor source for this set is a man aged 60 to 69 in good health.

This sequence joins TRBV13 and TRBJ2-5; 9 bases map to TRBD1. The CDR3 length is 14 residues. The V gene's germline CDR1 is PRHDT and CDR2 FYEKMQ (reference sequence). V lost 5 bases, J lost 7 bases, and 8 bases stayed unmatched. CDR3 DNA sequence: TGTGCCAGCAGCCTTTCGGACAGGGGCGGGACCCAGTACTTC. Translated: CASSLSDRGGTQYF.

V gene TRBV28 combines with J gene TRBJ1-2, with a tentative D call TRBD1 (5 bases). There are 14 residues in the CDR3. V was cut by 7 bases and J by 3 bases, with 15 bases left in between. CDR1 is MDHEN, CDR2 SYDVKM, per germline. CDR3 in amino acids: CASTRLGQDYGYTF. CDR3 sequence (DNA): TGTGCCAGCACGCGGTTGGGGCAAGACTATGGCTACACCTTC.

Concerning this clonotype: A much larger clone lies one base from this, so it may be a read error. The chain carries TRBV12-3 or TRBV12-4 and TRBJ2-5; D is undetermined. V lost 6 bases and J 0 bases, leaving 11 bases between the germline ends. The CDR3 length is 14 residues. The CDR3 bases are TGTGCCAGCAGCCGGAACTTGCACCAAGAGACCCAGTACTTC. Its translation: CASSRNLHQETQYF.

The chain joins TRBV6-2 or TRBV6-3 to TRBJ2-2; tentatively, D is TRBD2 (5 bases). V was trimmed by 3 bases and J by 7 bases, leaving 12 bases between them. Germline lookup yields CDR1 MNHEY and CDR2 SVGEGT. The CDR3 totals 14 residues. CDR3: CASSYTYAGGELFF. CDR3 nucleotide sequence: TGTGCCAGCAGTTATACCTACGCGGGCGGGGAGCTGTTTTTT.

The chain joins TRBV20-1 to TRBJ2-7; 7 bases match TRBD2. V was pared by 0 bases and J by 6 bases, with 5 bases of the junction left unmatched. CDR1 DFQATT and CDR2 SNEGSKA come from the germline V gene (reference sequence). The CDR3 is 13 residues long. The DNA for the CDR3 is TGCAGTGCTAGAGATGGAGGGAGGGGCGAGCAGTACTTC. Protein sequence: CSARDGGRGEQYF.

The table lists this clonotype with a few counts. The gene calls are TRBV7-9 and TRBJ1-2, with D perhaps TRBD1 (6 bases). V lost 1 base and J 4 bases, leaving 10 bases between the germline ends. CDR1 is SEHNR, CDR2 FQNEAQ, per germline (reference sequence). The CDR3 contains 14 residues. CDR3 nucleotides: TGTGCCAGCAGCTTAGTCCAGGGGACCTATGGCTACACCTTC. Residues: CASSLVQGTYGYTF.